A single sample is the source of the 4 T cell receptor beta chains below, sequenced in a study of blood T cell repertoires in COVID-19. TCRdb's table, derived via immunoSEQ multiplex PCR, lists solely in-frame clones and lacks some. This sample carries 200,000 to 250,000 clones, 89% of them seen once, and the ten largest clones take around 4.8%. The sequenced sample was peripheral blood. The source of these receptors is a woman aged 40 to 50 with acute or convalescent COVID-19.

The count of this clone is one. This sequence joins TRBV12-5 and TRBJ1-1; D not resolved. V gave up 4 bases and J gave up 6 bases, with 21 bases separating them. CDR1 is LGHNT and CDR2 is FRNRAP in the germline V gene. CDR3 length equals 16 residues. The CDR3 DNA reads as TGTGCTAGTGGTTGGGCGAGTGAGGGTATGGTAGCTGAAGCTTTCTTT. This gives the protein CASGWASEGMVAEAFF. The full variable domain, rest sourced from reference TRBV12-5 and TRBJ1-1, is DARVTQTPRHKVTEMGQEVTMRCQPILGHNTVFWYRQTMMQGLELLAYFRNRAPLDDSGMPKDRFSAEMPDATLATLKIQPSEPRDSAVYFCASGWASEGMVAEAFFGQGTRLTVV.

J is TRBJ1-2 and V is TRBV7-9, with TRBD1 matching over 9 bases. The CDR3 length is 14 residues. With V trimmed by 8 bases and J by 3 bases, 7 bases remained unmatched. CDR1 is SEHNR and CDR2 is FQNEAQ in the germline V gene (reference sequence). CDR3 sequence (DNA): TGTGCCAGCGCGAAGGACAGGGGCGACTATGGCTACACCTTC. Translated, it gives CASAKDRGDYGYTF.

The rearrangement uses TRBV11-2 and TRBJ2-4, with D possibly being TRBD1 (5 bases). The CDR3 contains 15 residues. Germline V lookup: CDR1 SGHAT, CDR2 FQNNGV. Trimming left V 0 bases short and J 4 bases short, with 10 bases between. The chain's CDR3 is CASSLDGAGKNIQYF. The CDR3 DNA reads TGTGCCAGCAGCTTAGATGGGGCAGGGAAAAACATTCAGTACTTC.

CDR3: CASSEYDKGATEAFF. CDR3 DNA sequence: TGTGCCAGCAGTGAATATGACAAGGGGGCCACTGAAGCTTTCTTT. The gene calls are TRBV25-1 and TRBJ1-1; 7 bases agree with TRBD1. This CDR3 spans 15 amino acids. The V segment lost 0 bases and the J segment 4 bases; nucleotides outside the gene matches: 5. Germline V gene sequence: CDR1 MGHDK, CDR2 SYGVNS. Combining the CDR3 with reference TRBV25-1 and TRBJ1-1 gives the whole variable domain EADIYQTPRYLVIGTGKKITLECSQTMGHDKMYWYQQDPGMELHLIHYSYGVNSTEKGDLSSESTVSRIRTEHFPLTLESARPSHTSQYLCASSEYDKGATEAFFGQGTRLTVV.